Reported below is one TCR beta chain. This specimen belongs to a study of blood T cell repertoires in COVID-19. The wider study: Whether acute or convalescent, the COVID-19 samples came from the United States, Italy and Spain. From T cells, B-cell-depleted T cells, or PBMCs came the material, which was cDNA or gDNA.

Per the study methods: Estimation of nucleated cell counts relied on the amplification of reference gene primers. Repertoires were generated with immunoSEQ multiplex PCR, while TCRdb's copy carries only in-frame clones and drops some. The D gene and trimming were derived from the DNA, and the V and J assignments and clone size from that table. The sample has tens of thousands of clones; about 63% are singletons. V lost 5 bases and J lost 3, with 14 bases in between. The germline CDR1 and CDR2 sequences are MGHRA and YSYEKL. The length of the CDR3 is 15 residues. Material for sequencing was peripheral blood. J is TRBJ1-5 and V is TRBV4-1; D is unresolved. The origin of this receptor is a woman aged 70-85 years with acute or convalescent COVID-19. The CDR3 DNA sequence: TGCGCCAGCAGCGAGGGAAGGGCATACAATCAGCCCCAGCATTTT. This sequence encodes CASSEGRAYNQPQHF.